The sequence of this T cell receptor (beta chain) was determined in a study of persistence of HIV-infected CD4 T cells. Concerning this clone: Antigen unknown.

Cells were stimulated with overlapping HIV-1 Gag 15-mer peptides. Memory cells lacking CD40L and CD69 with high CD45RO were sorted. This was the immunoSEQ version 4 assay in survey mode. Using immunoSEQ multiplex PCR, the repertoire was profiled, and TCRdb retains in-frame clones only, with some absent. The table includes approximately 40,000 clones, 75% to 85% detected once. Losses at the gene ends were 9 bases for V and 5 bases for J; bases not matched to a gene: 12. There are 15 residues in the CDR3. CDR1 is LNHDA, CDR2 SQIVND, per germline (reference sequence). The rearrangement links TRBV19 to TRBJ2-5; TRBD1 matches 10 bases. This material consisted of CD4+ T cells sorted from PBMCs after roughly 18-hour stimulation, taken from a patient who received antiretroviral therapy. This clonotype was sampled from an adult man with HIV who was CMV-seropositive. Here the CDR3 DNA reads TGTGCCAGCTCAGCCCGACAGGGGGCCCGGGAGACCCAGTACTTC. This sequence encodes CASSARQGARETQYF.